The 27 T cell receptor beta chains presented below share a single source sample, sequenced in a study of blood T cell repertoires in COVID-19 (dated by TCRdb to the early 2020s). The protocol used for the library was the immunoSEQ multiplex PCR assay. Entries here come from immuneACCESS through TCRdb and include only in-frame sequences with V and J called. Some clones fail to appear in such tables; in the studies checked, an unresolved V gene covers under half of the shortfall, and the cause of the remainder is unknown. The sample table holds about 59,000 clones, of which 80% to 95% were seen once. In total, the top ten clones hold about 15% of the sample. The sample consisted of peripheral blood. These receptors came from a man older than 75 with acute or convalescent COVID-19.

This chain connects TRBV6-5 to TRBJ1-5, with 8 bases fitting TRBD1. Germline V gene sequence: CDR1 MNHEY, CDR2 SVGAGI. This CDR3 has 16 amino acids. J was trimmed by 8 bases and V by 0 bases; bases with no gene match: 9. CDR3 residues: CASSYSGQVQFEPQHF. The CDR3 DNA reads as TGTGCCAGCAGTTACTCGGGACAGGTGCAATTTGAGCCCCAGCATTTT.

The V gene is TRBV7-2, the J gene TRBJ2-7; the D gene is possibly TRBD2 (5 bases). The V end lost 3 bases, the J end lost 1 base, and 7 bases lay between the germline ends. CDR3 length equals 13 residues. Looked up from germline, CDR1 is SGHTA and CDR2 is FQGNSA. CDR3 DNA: TGTGCCAGCAGCTTGAGCGGATCCTACGAGCAGTACTTC. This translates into CASSLSGSYEQYF.

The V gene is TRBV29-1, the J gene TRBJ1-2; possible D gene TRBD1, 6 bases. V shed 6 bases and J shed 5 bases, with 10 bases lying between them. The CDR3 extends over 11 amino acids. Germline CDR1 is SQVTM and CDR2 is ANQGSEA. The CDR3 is CSVPGQYGYTF. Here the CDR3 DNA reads TGCAGCGTCCCCGGACAGTATGGCTACACCTTC.

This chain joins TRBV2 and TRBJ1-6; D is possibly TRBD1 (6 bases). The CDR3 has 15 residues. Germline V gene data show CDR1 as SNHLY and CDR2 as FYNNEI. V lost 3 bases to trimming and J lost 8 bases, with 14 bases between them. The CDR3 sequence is CASSDSGEGYSPLHF. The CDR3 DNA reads TGTGCCAGCAGTGATTCAGGGGAAGGTTATTCACCCCTCCACTTT.

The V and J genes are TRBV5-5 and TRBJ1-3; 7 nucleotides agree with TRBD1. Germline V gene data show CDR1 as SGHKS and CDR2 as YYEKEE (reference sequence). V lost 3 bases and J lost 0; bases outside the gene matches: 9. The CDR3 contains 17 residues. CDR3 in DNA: TGTGCCAGCAGCTCAGGGACAGTCAACCTCTCTGGAAACACCATATATTTT. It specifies CASSSGTVNLSGNTIYF.

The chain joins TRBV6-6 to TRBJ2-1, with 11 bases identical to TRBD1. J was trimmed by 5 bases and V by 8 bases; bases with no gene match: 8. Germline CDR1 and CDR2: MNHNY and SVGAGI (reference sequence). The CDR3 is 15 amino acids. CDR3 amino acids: CASLPDRGLNNEQFF. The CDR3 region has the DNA TGTGCCAGCTTACCGGACAGGGGGCTGAACAATGAGCAGTTCTTC.

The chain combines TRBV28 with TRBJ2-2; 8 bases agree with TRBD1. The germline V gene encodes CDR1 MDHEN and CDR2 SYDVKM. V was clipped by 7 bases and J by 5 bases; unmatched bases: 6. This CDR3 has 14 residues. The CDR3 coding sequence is TGTGCCAGCATCCCGGGACAGGAGACCGGGGAGCTGTTTTTT. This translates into CASIPGQETGELFF.

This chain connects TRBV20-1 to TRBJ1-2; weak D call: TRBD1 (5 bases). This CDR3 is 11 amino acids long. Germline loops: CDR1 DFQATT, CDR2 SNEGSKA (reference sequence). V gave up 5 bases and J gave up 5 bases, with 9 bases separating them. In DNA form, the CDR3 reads TGCAGTGCTCTGGGGGGGTATGGCTACACCTTC. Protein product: CSALGGYGYTF.

The CDR3 sequence: CASSWTGGNEQFF. CDR3 in DNA: TGTGCCAGCAGCTGGACGGGGGGTAATGAGCAGTTCTTC. The gene calls are TRBV7-9 and TRBJ2-1; TRBD2 matches at 7 bases. CDR1 is SEHNR and CDR2 is FQNEAQ in the germline V gene (reference sequence). The ends lost 4 bases at V and 7 bases at J; junction bases unmatched: 4. The CDR3 length is 13 residues.

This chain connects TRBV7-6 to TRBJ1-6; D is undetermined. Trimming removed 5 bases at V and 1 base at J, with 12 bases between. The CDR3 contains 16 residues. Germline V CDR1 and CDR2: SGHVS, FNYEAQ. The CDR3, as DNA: TGTGCCAGCAGCCAAGAACTAGGGTCCTATAATTCACCCCTCCACTTT. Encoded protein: CASSQELGSYNSPLHF.

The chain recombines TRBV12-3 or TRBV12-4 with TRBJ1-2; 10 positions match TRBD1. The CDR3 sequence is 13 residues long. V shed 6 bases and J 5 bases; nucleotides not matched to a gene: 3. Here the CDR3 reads CASRGTGEYGYTF. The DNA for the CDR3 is TGTGCCAGCAGGGGGACAGGGGAGTATGGCTACACCTTC.

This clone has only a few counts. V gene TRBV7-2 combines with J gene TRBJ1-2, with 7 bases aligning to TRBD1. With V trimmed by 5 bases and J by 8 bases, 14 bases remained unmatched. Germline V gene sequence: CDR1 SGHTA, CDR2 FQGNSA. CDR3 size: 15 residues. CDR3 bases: TGTGCCAGCAGCACCGGACAGGTCGCAACAGGGGGCTACACCTTC. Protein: CASSTGQVATGGYTF.

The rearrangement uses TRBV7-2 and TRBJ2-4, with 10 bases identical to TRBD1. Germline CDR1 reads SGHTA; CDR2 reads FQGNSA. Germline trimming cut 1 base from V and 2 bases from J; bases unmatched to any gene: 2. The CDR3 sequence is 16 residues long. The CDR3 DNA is TGTGCCAGCAGCTTAGGAGACAGGGGGCCCAAAAACATTCAGTACTTC. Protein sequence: CASSLGDRGPKNIQYF.

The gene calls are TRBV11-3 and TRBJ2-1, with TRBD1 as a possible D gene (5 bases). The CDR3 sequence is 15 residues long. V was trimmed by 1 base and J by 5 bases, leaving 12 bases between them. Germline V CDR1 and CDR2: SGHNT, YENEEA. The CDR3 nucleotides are TGTGCCAGCAGCTTAGGGACAACGGTTAACAATGAGCAGTTCTTC. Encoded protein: CASSLGTTVNNEQFF.

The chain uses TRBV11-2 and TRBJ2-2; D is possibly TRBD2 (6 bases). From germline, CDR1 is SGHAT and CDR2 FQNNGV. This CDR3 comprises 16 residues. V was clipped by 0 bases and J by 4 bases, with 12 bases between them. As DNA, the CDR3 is TGTGCCAGCAGCTTAGAGGGGGGATCGGGCACCGGGGAGCTGTTTTTT. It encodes CASSLEGGSGTGELFF. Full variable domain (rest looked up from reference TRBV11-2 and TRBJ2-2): EAGVAQSPRYKIIEKRQSVAFWCNPISGHATLYWYQQILGQGPKLLIQFQNNGVVDDSQLPKDRFSAERLKGVDSTLKIQPAKLEDSAVYLCASSLEGGSGTGELFFGEGSRLTVL.

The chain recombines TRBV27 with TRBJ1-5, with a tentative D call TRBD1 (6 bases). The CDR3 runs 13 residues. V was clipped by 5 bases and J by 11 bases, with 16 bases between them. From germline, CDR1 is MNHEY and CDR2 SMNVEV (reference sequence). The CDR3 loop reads CASSSGQTSSQHF. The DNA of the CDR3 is TGTGCCAGCAGTAGCGGACAGACCAGTTCCCAGCATTTT.

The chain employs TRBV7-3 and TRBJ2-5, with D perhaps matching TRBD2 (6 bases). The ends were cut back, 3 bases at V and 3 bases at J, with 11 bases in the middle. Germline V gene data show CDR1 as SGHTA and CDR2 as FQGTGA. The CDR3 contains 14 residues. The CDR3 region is CASSFIGGEETQYF. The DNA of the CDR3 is TGTGCCAGCAGCTTCATAGGCGGGGAAGAGACCCAGTACTTC.

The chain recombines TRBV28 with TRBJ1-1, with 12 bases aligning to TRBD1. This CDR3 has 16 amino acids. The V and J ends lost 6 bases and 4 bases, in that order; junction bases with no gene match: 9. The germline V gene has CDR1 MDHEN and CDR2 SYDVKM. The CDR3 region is CASSRGQGAQGTEAFF. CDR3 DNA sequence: TGTGCCAGCAGCCGGGGACAGGGGGCGCAGGGCACTGAAGCTTTCTTT.

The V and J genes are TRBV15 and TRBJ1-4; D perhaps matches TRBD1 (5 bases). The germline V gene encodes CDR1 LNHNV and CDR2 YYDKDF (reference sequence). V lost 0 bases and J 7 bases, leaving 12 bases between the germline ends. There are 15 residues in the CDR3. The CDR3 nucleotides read TGTGCCACCAGCAGAGATCTGGGGGGGATTGAAAAACTGTTTTTT. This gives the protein CATSRDLGGIEKLFF.

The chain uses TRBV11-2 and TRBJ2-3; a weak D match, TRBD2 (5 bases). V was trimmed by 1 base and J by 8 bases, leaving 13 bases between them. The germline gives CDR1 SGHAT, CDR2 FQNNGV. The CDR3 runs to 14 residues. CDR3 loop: CASSLGGLAGTQYF. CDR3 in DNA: TGTGCCAGCAGCTTAGGAGGCCTCGCGGGTACGCAGTATTTT.

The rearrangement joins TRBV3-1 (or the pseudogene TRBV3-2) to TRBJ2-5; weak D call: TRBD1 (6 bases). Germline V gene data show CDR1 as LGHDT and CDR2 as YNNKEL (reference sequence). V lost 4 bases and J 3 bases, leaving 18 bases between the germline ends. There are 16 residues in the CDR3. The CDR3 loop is CASSRGPWIDKETQYF. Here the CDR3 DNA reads TGTGCCAGCAGCCGGGGGCCCTGGATTGACAAAGAGACCCAGTACTTC.

The DNA of the CDR3 is TGTGCCAGCAGTCCTAGAGGCCCCACTGAAGCTTTCTTT. The encoded protein is CASSPRGPTEAFF. The chain joins TRBV7-9 to TRBJ1-1; D remains unclear. V lost 6 bases and J 4 bases, leaving 12 bases between the germline ends. Germline V gene data show CDR1 as SEHNR and CDR2 as FQNEAQ (reference sequence). The CDR3 has 13 amino acids.

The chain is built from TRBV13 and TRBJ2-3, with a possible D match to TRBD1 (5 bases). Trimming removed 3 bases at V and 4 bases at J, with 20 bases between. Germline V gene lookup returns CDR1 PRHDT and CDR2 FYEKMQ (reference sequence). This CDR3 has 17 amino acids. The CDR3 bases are TGTGCCAGCAGCTTGATACAGGCTGTGCCAGGAGCAGATACGCAGTATTTT. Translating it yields CASSLIQAVPGADTQYF.

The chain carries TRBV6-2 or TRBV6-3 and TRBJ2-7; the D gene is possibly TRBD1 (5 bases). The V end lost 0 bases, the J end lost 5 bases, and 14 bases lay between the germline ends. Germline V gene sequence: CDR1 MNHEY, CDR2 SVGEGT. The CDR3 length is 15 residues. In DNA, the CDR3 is TGTGCCAGCAGTTACTCCCTTGGGGCGCTCAACGAGCAGTACTTC. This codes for CASSYSLGALNEQYF.

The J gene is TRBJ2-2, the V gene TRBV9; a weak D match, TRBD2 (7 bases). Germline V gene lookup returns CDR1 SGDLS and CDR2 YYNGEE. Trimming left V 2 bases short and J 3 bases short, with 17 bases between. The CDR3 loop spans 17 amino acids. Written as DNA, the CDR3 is TGTGCCAGCAGCGTCCCCCCCGGGGGGCGAGACACCGGGGAGCTGTTTTTT. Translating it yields CASSVPPGGRDTGELFF.

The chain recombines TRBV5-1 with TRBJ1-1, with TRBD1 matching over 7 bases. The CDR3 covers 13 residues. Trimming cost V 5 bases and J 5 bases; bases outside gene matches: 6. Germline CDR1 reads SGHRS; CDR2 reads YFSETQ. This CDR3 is CASRGQDGTEAFF. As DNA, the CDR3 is TGCGCCAGCAGAGGACAGGATGGAACTGAAGCTTTCTTT.

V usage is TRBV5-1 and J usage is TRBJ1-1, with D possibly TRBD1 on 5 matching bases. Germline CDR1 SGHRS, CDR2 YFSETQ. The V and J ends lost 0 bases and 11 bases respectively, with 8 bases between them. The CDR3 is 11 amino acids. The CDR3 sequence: CASSLAGFAFF. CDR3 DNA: TGCGCCAGCAGCTTGGCAGGGTTCGCTTTCTTT.